The 14 T cell receptor beta chains reported below all come from one sample, sequenced in a study of OX40 agonist ivuxolimab in advanced cancers. Method: immunoSEQ multiplex PCR; TCRdb's copy keeps in-frame clones and lacks some. The sample has about 35,000 clones; around 74% are singletons. Sequenced material: CD4+ or CD8+ T cells sorted from blood, taken in a trial of the OX40 agonist ivuxolimab. These receptors came from an adult with an advanced solid tumor such as melanoma, head and neck, liver or kidney cancer.

The sample holds many counts of this clone. The CDR3, as DNA: TGTGCCAGCGGGCTAGCGGGGGGGAACGAGCAGTACTTC. This encodes CASGLAGGNEQYF. This chain uses TRBV27 with TRBJ2-7; 12 bases fit TRBD2. Trimming took 8 bases from V and 5 from J; bases not matched to a gene: 4. The CDR3 loop spans 13 amino acids. Germline V gives CDR1 MNHEY, CDR2 SMNVEV (reference sequence).

This chain uses TRBV5-8 with TRBJ2-7; no clear D. Germline values: CDR1 SGHTS, CDR2 YDEGEE. V lost 4 bases and J 0 bases, leaving 17 bases between the germline ends. This CDR3 is built from 16 residues. CDR3 bases: TGTGCCAGCAGCCATCTCGTGGGCCCCTTCTCCTACGAGCAGTACTTC. Its translation: CASSHLVGPFSYEQYF.

The genes are TRBV11-2 and TRBJ2-6; D gene uncertain. The V end lost 3 bases, the J end lost 0 bases, and 0 bases lay between the germline ends. The CDR3 contains 13 residues. From germline, CDR1 is SGHAT and CDR2 FQNNGV. The CDR3 nucleotides read TGTGCCAGCAGCTTCTCTGGGGCCAACGTCCTGACTTTC. Protein product: CASSFSGANVLTF. The complete variable domain, with remaining parts taken from reference TRBV11-2 and TRBJ2-6, reads EAGVAQSPRYKIIEKRQSVAFWCNPISGHATLYWYQQILGQGPKLLIQFQNNGVVDDSQLPKDRFSAERLKGVDSTLKIQPAKLEDSAVYLCASSFSGANVLTFGAGSRLTVL.

This rearrangement joins TRBV10-3 to TRBJ2-1; tentative D call: TRBD2 (7 bases). V gave up 7 bases and J gave up 0 bases, with 10 bases separating them. The CDR3 loop spans 14 amino acids. Germline V gene data show CDR1 as ENHRY and CDR2 as SYGVKD. In DNA form, the CDR3 reads TGTGCCATCAAAGGGGGGGGCTCCTACAATGAGCAGTTCTTC. This codes for CAIKGGGSYNEQFF.

The chain has TRBV7-8 and TRBJ1-3; D uncertain. V gave up 5 bases and J gave up 0 bases, with 20 bases separating them. The CDR3 contains 18 residues. Germline V gene sequence: CDR1 SGHVS, CDR2 FQNEAQ. CDR3 nucleotide sequence: TGTGCCAGCAGCCCTAGGTCGGGGAGCTCCATCTCTGGAAACACCATATATTTT. It specifies CASSPRSGSSISGNTIYF.

V usage is TRBV6-1 and J usage is TRBJ2-7; 8 positions match TRBD1. The V gene end was trimmed by 6 bases and the J gene end by 5 bases; junction bases not matched to a gene: 3. This CDR3 contains 12 residues. In germline, CDR1 is MNHNS, CDR2 SASEGT. CDR3: CASSQGANEQYV. Here the CDR3 DNA reads TGTGCCAGCAGCCAGGGGGCGAACGAGCAGTACGTC.

This rearrangement joins TRBV7-8 to TRBJ2-3; 10 bases align to TRBD2. The CDR3 covers 15 residues. Germline V lookup: CDR1 SGHVS, CDR2 FQNEAQ. Trimming cost V 3 bases and J 5 bases; bases outside gene matches: 5. Here the CDR3 reads CASSLQAGGRDTQYF. The CDR3 nucleotides read TGTGCCAGCAGCTTGCAAGCGGGGGGGAGAGATACGCAGTATTTT.

The chain couples TRBV18 to TRBJ1-1; 8 bases are shared with TRBD1. Germline V gene sequence: CDR1 KGHSH, CDR2 LQKENI. The CDR3 has 16 residues. The trim removed 5 bases at V and 0 bases at J, leaving 8 bases unmatched. Here the CDR3 reads CASSRTGMDMNTEAFF. In DNA, the CDR3 is TGTGCCAGCTCAAGGACAGGGATGGACATGAACACTGAAGCTTTCTTT.

This rearrangement joins TRBV2 to TRBJ1-4, with D perhaps matching TRBD1 (6 bases). This CDR3 region has 15 residues. CDR1 and CDR2 from the germline V gene are SNHLY and FYNNEI. V gave up 5 bases and J gave up 6 bases, with 16 bases separating them. DNA for the CDR3: TGTGCCAGCAGTAAACAGGGAAGCGAGGATGAAAAACTGTTTTTT. Protein: CASSKQGSEDEKLFF.

The rearrangement links TRBV7-3 to TRBJ2-2; D is unresolved. Looked up from germline, CDR1 is SGHTA and CDR2 is FQGTGA. With 4 bases removed from V and 0 bases from J, the gap between germline ends came to 3 bases. The CDR3 runs 13 residues. CDR3 region: CASSSTNTGELFF. CDR3 nucleotides: TGTGCCAGCAGCTCCACGAACACCGGGGAGCTGTTTTTT.

The V and J genes are TRBV6-1 and TRBJ1-6; D is unresolved. The germline CDR1 and CDR2 sequences are MNHNS and SASEGT. Trimming pared 5 bases from V and 10 bases from J, leaving 18 bases between. The CDR3 length is 15 residues. CDR3 sequence: CASSQHGPERSPLHF. The DNA for the CDR3 is TGTGCCAGCAGTCAACATGGCCCCGAAAGATCACCCCTCCACTTT.

The chain carries TRBV6-1 and TRBJ1-5, with 7 bases lining up with TRBD1. CDR1 is MNHNS, CDR2 SASEGT, per germline. The CDR3 is 15 residues long. V shed 0 bases and J 7 bases; nucleotides not matched to a gene: 6. CDR3 sequence: CASSEAPRGHQPQHF. The CDR3, as DNA: TGTGCCAGCAGTGAAGCGCCGAGGGGGCACCAGCCCCAGCATTTT.

The rearrangement links TRBV2 to TRBJ1-1; 8 bases fit TRBD1. This CDR3 spans 14 amino acids. The germline CDR1 and CDR2 sequences are SNHLY and FYNNEI. Germline trimming cut 3 bases from V and 1 base from J; bases unmatched to any gene: 1. The chain's CDR3 is CASSETGENTEAFF. Written as DNA, the CDR3 is TGTGCCAGCAGTGAGACAGGGGAGAACACTGAAGCTTTCTTT.

By frequency in the sample, this clone is large. The sample carries other DNA sequences with the same CDR3. The rearrangement joins TRBV7-9 to TRBJ1-5; 7 bases match TRBD1. This CDR3 is 15 amino acids long. From germline, CDR1 is SEHNR and CDR2 FQNEAQ (reference sequence). With V trimmed by 6 bases and J by 3 bases, 8 bases remained unmatched. The CDR3 nucleotides read TGTGCCAGCAGTGAGGGGGCGGGGGTCAATCAGCCCCAGCATTTT. It is translated as CASSEGAGVNQPQHF.